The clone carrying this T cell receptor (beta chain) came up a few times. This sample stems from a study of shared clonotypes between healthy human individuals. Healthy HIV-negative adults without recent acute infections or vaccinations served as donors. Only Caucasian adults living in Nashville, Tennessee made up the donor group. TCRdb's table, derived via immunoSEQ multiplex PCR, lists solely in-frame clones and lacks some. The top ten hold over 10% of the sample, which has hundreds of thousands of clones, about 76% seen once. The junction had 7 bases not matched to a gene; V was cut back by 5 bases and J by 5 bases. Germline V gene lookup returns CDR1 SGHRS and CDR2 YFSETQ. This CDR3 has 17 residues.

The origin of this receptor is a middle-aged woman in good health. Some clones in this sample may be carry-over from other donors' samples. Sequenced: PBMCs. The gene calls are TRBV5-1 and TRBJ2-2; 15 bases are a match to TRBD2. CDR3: CASSPGTSGRSTGELFF. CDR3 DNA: TGCGCCAGCAGTCCCGGGACTAGCGGGAGGTCTACCGGGGAGCTGTTTTTT.